A single sample gave rise to the 25 T cell receptor beta chains below, sequenced in a study of OX40 agonist ivuxolimab in advanced cancers. TCRdb's table, derived via immunoSEQ multiplex PCR, lists solely in-frame clones and lacks some. The sample has about 150,000 clones; under 95% are singletons. This sample comprised CD4+ or CD8+ T cells sorted from blood, obtained in a trial of the OX40 agonist ivuxolimab. All receptors derive from an adult with an advanced solid tumor such as melanoma, head and neck, liver or kidney cancer.

On this clone itself: Its ends do not fully match the called genes, so a read error is possible. The sample has other DNA sequences that encode this CDR3 too. The gene calls are TRBV5-5 and TRBJ1-6; possibly TRBD1 for D (5 bases). Germline values: CDR1 SGHKS, CDR2 YYEKEE (reference sequence). CDR3 length: 16 amino acids. The CDR3 coding sequence is TGTGCCAGCAGCTTGGCCTCCCGGACATTCGGTTCACCCCTCCATTTT. Its protein product is CASSLASRTFGSPLHF.

V is TRBV6-6 and J is TRBJ2-2; D is ambiguous. Trimming cost V 2 bases and J 6 bases, with 13 bases left between them. Per germline, CDR1 MNHNY and CDR2 SVGAGI (reference sequence). This CDR3 has 15 amino acids. The CDR3 DNA reads as TGTGCCAGCAGTTACGTTTTGCGGAAGGCCGGGGAGCTGTTTTTT. This gives the protein CASSYVLRKAGELFF.

CDR3 in amino acids: CASSFQGGGEAFF. In DNA, the CDR3 is TGTGCCAGCAGTTTTCAGGGCGGAGGTGAAGCTTTCTTT. The V gene is TRBV27, the J gene TRBJ1-1; the D gene is possibly TRBD1 (5 bases). The CDR3 totals 13 residues. Germline CDR1 and CDR2: MNHEY and SMNVEV (reference sequence). V gave up 3 bases and J gave up 7 bases, with 12 bases separating them.

The chain combines TRBV4-3 with TRBJ1-3, with D possibly TRBD1 on 5 matching bases. Germline V gene lookup returns CDR1 LGHNA and CDR2 YSLEER. CDR3 length: 17 residues. V was shortened by 0 bases and J by 6 bases, with 18 bases between the two germline ends. CDR3 sequence: CASSQEGLGTALNTIYF. Here the CDR3 DNA reads TGCGCCAGCAGCCAAGAAGGACTGGGGACGGCCTTAAACACCATATATTTT.

This clone has more than one count but fewer than ten. J is TRBJ2-1 and V is TRBV5-1; weak D call: TRBD2 (6 bases). Trimming took off 4 bases at V and 3 bases at J, with 23 bases between the two ends. The CDR3 consists of 18 residues. Looked up from germline, CDR1 is SGHRS and CDR2 is YFSETQ. The CDR3 loop reads CASSPDSIGTSSYNEQFF. CDR3 coding DNA: TGCGCCAGCAGCCCAGACTCTATAGGCACTAGCAGCTACAATGAGCAGTTCTTC.

V and J are TRBV2 and TRBJ1-1; 8 bases map to TRBD1. J was trimmed by 0 bases and V by 8 bases; bases with no gene match: 2. CDR1 and CDR2 from the germline V gene are SNHLY and FYNNEI. The CDR3 sequence is 13 residues long. The DNA of the CDR3 is TGTGCCAGCCAGACAGGGGTGAACACTGAAGCTTTCTTT. This codes for CASQTGVNTEAFF.

This clone was observed once. The genes are TRBV19 and TRBJ2-3, with 7 bases aligning to TRBD2. Trimming cost V 3 bases and J 6 bases; bases outside gene matches: 3. In germline, CDR1 is LNHDA, CDR2 SQIVND (reference sequence). The CDR3 covers 13 residues. Written as DNA, the CDR3 is TGTGCCAGTAGTATTACCGGGGGGGATACGCAGTATTTT. Translation gives CASSITGGDTQYF.

This clone has only one observation. The CDR3 loop reads CASSKPGPSTDTQYF. CDR3 nucleotide sequence: TGTGCCAGCAGCAAACCGGGCCCTAGCACAGATACGCAGTATTTT. The chain uses TRBV2 and TRBJ2-3, with D hard to call. There are 15 residues in the CDR3. Germline V lookup: CDR1 SNHLY, CDR2 FYNNEI. The V end was cut by 6 bases, the J end by 0 bases, with 13 bases between.

This clone turned up a few times. The chain is built from TRBV6-1 and TRBJ1-6; D gene unclear. The germline V gene has CDR1 MNHNS and CDR2 SASEGT. The CDR3 has 17 amino acids. Trimming took 2 bases from V and 6 from J, leaving 17 bases between them. The CDR3 sequence is CASSENGASSPNSPLHF. The CDR3 nucleotides read TGTGCCAGCAGTGAAAATGGAGCCTCTTCCCCTAATTCACCCCTCCACTTT.

The count of this clone is one. The chain is built from TRBV6-5 and TRBJ1-2; TRBD1 aligns across 10 bases. The V and J ends lost 6 bases and 12 bases, in that order; junction bases with no gene match: 4. CDR3 length: 11 residues. Germline V gene sequence: CDR1 MNHEY, CDR2 SVGAGI. The CDR3 region is CASSPGTGDTF. The CDR3 DNA reads as TGTGCCAGCAGCCCTGGGACAGGGGACACCTTC.

The gene calls are TRBV19 and TRBJ2-3; either TRBD1 or TRBD2 may fit D (5 bases each). The V gene's germline CDR1 is LNHDA and CDR2 SQIVND (reference sequence). With 6 bases removed from V and 0 bases from J, the gap between germline ends came to 10 bases. The CDR3 loop spans 14 amino acids. The CDR3, as DNA: TGTGCCAGTAGAGAGGGGCGGAGCACAGATACGCAGTATTTT. Its translation: CASREGRSTDTQYF. Full variable domain (rest looked up from reference TRBV19 and TRBJ2-3): DGGITQSPKYLFRKEGQNVTLSCEQNLNHDAMYWYRQDPGQGLRLIYYSQIVNDFQKGDIAEGYSVSREKKESFPLTVTSAQKNPTAFYLCASREGRSTDTQYFGPGTRLTVL.

The gene calls are TRBV6-5 and TRBJ1-2, with a tentative D call TRBD1 (6 bases). Deletions cut 7 bases from V and 0 bases from J, with 12 bases between. The CDR3 consists of 14 residues. CDR1 is MNHEY and CDR2 is SVGAGI in the germline V gene. Here the CDR3 reads CASTRDTTNYGYTF. The DNA for the CDR3 is TGTGCCAGCACCAGGGACACAACTAACTATGGCTACACCTTC.

This clone was seen once. The chain is built from TRBV6-5 and TRBJ1-5; no clear D. V was shortened by 4 bases and J by 3 bases, with 7 bases between the two germline ends. CDR3 length: 13 residues. Germline V gene data show CDR1 as MNHEY and CDR2 as SVGAGI. The CDR3 DNA is TGTGCCAGCAGTTCCGGGAACAATCAGCCCCAGCATTTT. Translating it yields CASSSGNNQPQHF.

J is TRBJ2-4 and V is TRBV9; D not certain. Deletions cut 0 bases from V and 0 bases from J, with 7 bases between. This CDR3 contains 15 residues. Germline V gene sequence: CDR1 SGDLS, CDR2 YYNGEE. CDR3 sequence reads: CASSVDSSAKNIQYF. The CDR3 DNA reads TGTGCCAGCAGCGTAGACAGTTCAGCCAAAAACATTCAGTACTTC.

The V and J genes are TRBV4-1 and TRBJ1-2; D is unclear. CDR3 length: 15 amino acids. Germline CDR1 and CDR2: MGHRA and YSYEKL. Trimming removed 2 bases from V and 2 bases from J, with 12 bases in between. The CDR3 spells CASSQNKVGNYGYTF. The CDR3, as DNA: TGCGCCAGCAGCCAAAACAAAGTGGGGAACTATGGCTACACCTTC.

Concerning this clone itself: At the DNA level, this CDR3 is encoded by other sequences in the same sample as well. This chain's CDR3 is CATSKGAGALGNQPQHF. The CDR3 nucleotides are TGTGCCACCAGCAAGGGGGCAGGGGCGCTTGGCAATCAGCCCCAGCATTTT. J is TRBJ1-5 and V is TRBV15; 7 bases agree with TRBD1. The germline V gene encodes CDR1 LNHNV and CDR2 YYDKDF (reference sequence). V lost 4 bases and J lost 2; bases outside the gene matches: 11. The CDR3 runs 17 residues.

This chain connects TRBV5-4 to TRBJ2-7; D ambiguous. The V and J ends lost 0 bases and 2 bases respectively, with 0 bases between them. Per germline, CDR1 SGHNT and CDR2 YYREEE (reference sequence). The CDR3 runs 11 residues. The CDR3 coding sequence is TGTGCCAGCAGCTTGGCCTACGAGCAGTACTTC. It yields the protein CASSLAYEQYF.

The J gene is TRBJ1-4, the V gene TRBV5-4; D gene uncertain. Trimming left V 4 bases short and J 5 bases short, with 12 bases between. Germline V CDR1 and CDR2: SGHNT, YYREEE (reference sequence). The CDR3 has 14 amino acids. The CDR3 loop is CASSPAPGNEKLFF. The CDR3 DNA reads TGTGCCAGCAGCCCGGCCCCAGGAAATGAAAAACTGTTTTTT.

This clone was observed once. V is TRBV15 and J is TRBJ1-5; the D is unclear. Deletions cut 0 bases from V and 0 bases from J, with 9 bases between. The CDR3 covers 16 residues. Germline CDR1 is LNHNV and CDR2 is YYDKDF (reference sequence). DNA for the CDR3: TGTGCCACCAGCAGAGAGGGCCTGTATAGCAATCAGCCCCAGCATTTT. Its translation is CATSREGLYSNQPQHF.

The chain uses TRBV5-4 and TRBJ1-6; 7 nucleotides match TRBD1. V gave up 3 bases and J gave up 7 bases; unmatched junction bases: 7. This CDR3 contains 15 residues. CDR1 is SGHNT and CDR2 is YYREEE in the germline V gene (reference sequence). The DNA of the CDR3 is TGTGCCAGCAGCTCGGAGGGACAGAACAATTCACCCCTCCACTTT. Its protein is CASSSEGQNNSPLHF.

The genes are TRBV11-3 and TRBJ2-7; D unclear. This CDR3 comprises 12 residues. Trimming took 1 base from V and 5 from J, leaving 6 bases between them. Germline CDR1 reads SGHNT; CDR2 reads YENEEA. The CDR3 sequence: CASSLGPNEQYF. In DNA, the CDR3 is TGTGCCAGCAGCTTAGGACCCAACGAGCAGTACTTC.

V usage is TRBV25-1 and J usage is TRBJ2-7; D perhaps matches TRBD1 (5 bases). Germline V gene sequence: CDR1 MGHDK, CDR2 SYGVNS. This CDR3 comprises 15 residues. Trimming took off 6 bases at V and 3 bases at J, with 18 bases between the two ends. CDR3 in amino acids: CASRKGQGSFYEQYF. Here the CDR3 DNA reads TGTGCCAGCAGAAAGGGGCAGGGTAGCTTCTACGAGCAGTACTTC.

The chain uses TRBV18 and TRBJ1-1, with TRBD1 as a possible D gene (6 bases). The CDR3 spans 16 residues. V lost 6 bases, J lost 0 bases, and 17 bases lay in between. Germline lookup yields CDR1 KGHSH and CDR2 LQKENI. The CDR3 loop is CASSQARDILNTEAFF. CDR3 DNA sequence: TGTGCCAGCTCCCAAGCCCGGGACATCCTGAACACTGAAGCTTTCTTT.

V usage is TRBV11-2 and J usage is TRBJ1-4, with 7 nucleotides matching TRBD1. CDR1 and CDR2 (germline): SGHAT, FQNNGV. V trimming: 5 bases; J trimming: 8 bases; junction bases outside the gene matches: 11. This CDR3 spans 15 amino acids. This chain's CDR3 is CASSLGGQVGEKLFF. CDR3 in DNA: TGTGCCAGCAGCCTGGGAGGACAGGTAGGAGAAAAACTGTTTTTT.

V gene TRBV28 combines with J gene TRBJ2-7, with D uncertain. The CDR3 is 15 residues long. V lost 6 bases and J 0 bases, leaving 15 bases between the germline ends. Germline CDR1 is MDHEN and CDR2 is SYDVKM. CDR3 in amino acids: CASSRGPGFSYEQYF. The CDR3 DNA sequence: TGTGCCAGCAGCCGTGGACCAGGTTTCTCCTACGAGCAGTACTTC.